A selection of T cell receptor beta chains follows, all from one sample in a study of read filtering for tumor transcriptome and immune sequencing. MiXCR, applied by TCRdb to the reads, yields one record per CDR3 protein. The sample carries over 40,000 distinct CDR3 sequences, roughly 12% recorded once. Sequenced input: a population of CD138-negative cells sorted from bone marrow. These receptor sequences come from a donor at least 40 years old with multiple myeloma. CDR3s include the opening cysteine and the closing phenylalanine or tryptophan. Each record gives: V gene, D gene, clone size, J gene, CDR3 protein, CDR3 DNA. The D gene is left open where the match is weak. The listing skips clone size in some rows; elsewhere it reads once, few, many or a size class.

v_call: TRBV7-8; d_call: .; clone_size: many; j_call: TRBJ2-1; cdr3_aa: CASSLQGISYNEQFF; cdr3_nt: TGTGCCAGCAGCTTACAGGGTATATCCTACAATGAGCAGTTCTTC
v_call: TRBV9; d_call: .; clone_size: many; j_call: TRBJ2-5; cdr3_aa: CASSAQGPGAQYF; cdr3_nt: TGTGCCAGCAGCGCCCAGGGTCCCGGGGCCCAGTACTTC
v_call: TRBV4-3; d_call: .; clone_size: many; j_call: TRBJ2-2; cdr3_aa: CASSQELVGVTGELFF; cdr3_nt: TGCGCCAGCAGCCAAGAGCTTGTAGGAGTCACCGGGGAGCTGTTTTTT
v_call: TRBV27; d_call: .; clone_size: many; j_call: TRBJ2-3; cdr3_aa: CASSLFPPPDTQYF; cdr3_nt: TGTGCCAGCAGTTTATTCCCCCCACCAGATACGCAGTATTTT
v_call: TRBV4-3; d_call: TRBD1; clone_size: many; j_call: TRBJ1-1; cdr3_aa: CASRTQGAAAEAFF; cdr3_nt: TGCGCCAGCAGAACTCAGGGGGCGGCCGCTGAAGCTTTCTTT
v_call: TRBV7-3; d_call: .; clone_size: medium-sized; j_call: TRBJ2-1; cdr3_aa: CASNPISNEQFF; cdr3_nt: TGTGCCAGCAACCCCATCTCCAATGAGCAGTTCTTC
v_call: TRBV20-1; d_call: TRBD2; clone_size: many; j_call: TRBJ2-7; cdr3_aa: CSALTSGATYEQYF; cdr3_nt: TGCAGTGCTCTGACTAGCGGGGCTACGTACGAGCAGTACTTC
v_call: TRBV6-2/TRBV6-3; d_call: .; clone_size: many; j_call: TRBJ2-7; cdr3_aa: CASSSGTSEPYEQYF; cdr3_nt: TGTGCCAGCAGCTCCGGGACATCGGAACCCTACGAGCAGTACTTC
v_call: TRBV6-2/TRBV6-3; d_call: TRBD2; clone_size: many; j_call: TRBJ2-1; cdr3_aa: CASSYSGRAPHNNEQFF; cdr3_nt: TGTGCCAGCAGTTATAGCGGGAGGGCCCCCCACAACAATGAGCAGTTCTTC
v_call: TRBV7-2; d_call: TRBD2; clone_size: many; j_call: TRBJ2-1; cdr3_aa: CASSLLAGPYNEQFF; cdr3_nt: TGTGCCAGCAGCCTGCTAGCGGGACCCTACAATGAGCAGTTCTTC
v_call: TRBV12-3/TRBV12-4; d_call: TRBD1; clone_size: many; j_call: TRBJ1-5; cdr3_aa: CASSDETGPQPQHF; cdr3_nt: TGTGCCAGCAGTGACGAGACAGGGCCCCAGCCCCAGCATTTT
v_call: TRBV12-3/TRBV12-4; d_call: .; clone_size: many; j_call: TRBJ2-3; cdr3_aa: CASSPHPLGHTDTQYF; cdr3_nt: TGTGCCAGCAGCCCCCACCCCCTGGGCCATACAGATACGCAGTATTTT
v_call: TRBV9; d_call: .; clone_size: .; j_call: TRBJ2-5; cdr3_aa: CASSVGTSQETQYF; cdr3_nt: TGTGCCAGCAGCGTCGGGACAAGCCAAGAGACCCAGTACTTC
v_call: TRBV2; d_call: .; clone_size: many; j_call: TRBJ1-1; cdr3_aa: CASSELRGDTEAFF; cdr3_nt: TGTGCCAGCAGTGAACTTCGGGGGGACACTGAAGCTTTCTTT
v_call: TRBV12-3/TRBV12-4; d_call: .; clone_size: many; j_call: TRBJ2-1; cdr3_aa: CASSSFYNEQFF; cdr3_nt: TGTGCCAGCAGTTCGTTCTACAATGAGCAGTTCTTC
v_call: TRBV5-1; d_call: .; clone_size: many; j_call: TRBJ1-1; cdr3_aa: CASSLGGRKNTEAFF; cdr3_nt: TGCGCCAGCAGCTTGGGTGGACGGAAGAACACTGAAGCTTTCTTT
v_call: TRBV14; d_call: TRBD1; clone_size: many; j_call: TRBJ1-1; cdr3_aa: CASSRTGQGMNTEAFF; cdr3_nt: TGTGCCAGCAGCCGCACGGGACAGGGGATGAACACTGAAGCTTTCTTT
v_call: TRBV28; d_call: .; clone_size: .; j_call: TRBJ1-5; cdr3_aa: CASNVRRTSNQPQHF; cdr3_nt: TGTGCCAGCAATGTTAGGAGAACTAGCAATCAGCCCCAGCATTTT
v_call: TRBV7-2; d_call: .; clone_size: .; j_call: TRBJ2-5; cdr3_aa: CASSSMGVKETHYF; cdr3_nt: TGTGCCAGCAGCTCAATGGGAGTAAAAGAGACCCATTACTTC
v_call: TRBV29-1; d_call: .; clone_size: many; j_call: TRBJ1-5; cdr3_aa: CSVEDPMGQPQHF; cdr3_nt: TGCAGCGTTGAAGACCCCATGGGTCAGCCCCAGCATTTT
v_call: TRBV7-9; d_call: .; clone_size: .; j_call: TRBJ2-1; cdr3_aa: CASSLGARDEQFF; cdr3_nt: TGTGCCAGCAGCTTAGGGGCTCGGGATGAGCAGTTCTTC
v_call: TRBV19; d_call: TRBD1; clone_size: many; j_call: TRBJ2-7; cdr3_aa: CASSIRDRGTHEQYF; cdr3_nt: TGTGCCAGTAGTATCCGGGACAGGGGAACCCACGAGCAGTACTTC
v_call: TRBV12-3/TRBV12-4; d_call: .; clone_size: many; j_call: TRBJ1-6; cdr3_aa: CASSLAGDNSPLHF; cdr3_nt: TGTGCCAGCAGTTTAGCCGGGGATAATTCACCCCTCCACTTT
v_call: TRBV6-2/TRBV6-3; d_call: .; clone_size: .; j_call: TRBJ2-1; cdr3_aa: CASSYSTSGTEEQFF; cdr3_nt: TGTGCCAGCAGTTACTCGACTTCCGGGACTGAGGAGCAGTTCTTC
v_call: TRBV9; d_call: .; clone_size: many; j_call: TRBJ2-2; cdr3_aa: CASSVPLGAPNTGELFF; cdr3_nt: TGTGCCAGCAGCGTCCCCCTGGGCGCACCGAACACCGGGGAGCTGTTTTTT